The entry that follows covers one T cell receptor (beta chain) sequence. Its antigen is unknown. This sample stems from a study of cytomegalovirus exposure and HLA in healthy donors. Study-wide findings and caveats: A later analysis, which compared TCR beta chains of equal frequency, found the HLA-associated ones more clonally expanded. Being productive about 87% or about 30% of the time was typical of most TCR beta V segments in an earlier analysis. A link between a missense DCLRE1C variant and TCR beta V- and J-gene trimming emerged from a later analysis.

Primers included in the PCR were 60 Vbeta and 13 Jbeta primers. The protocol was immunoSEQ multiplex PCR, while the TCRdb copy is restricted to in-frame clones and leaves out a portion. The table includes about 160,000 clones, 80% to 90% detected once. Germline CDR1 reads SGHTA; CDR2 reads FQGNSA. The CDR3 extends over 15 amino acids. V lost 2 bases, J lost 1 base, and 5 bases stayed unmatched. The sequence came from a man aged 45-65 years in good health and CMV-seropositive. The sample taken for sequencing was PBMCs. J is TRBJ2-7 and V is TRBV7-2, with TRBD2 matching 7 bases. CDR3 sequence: CASSLMGGSSYEQYF. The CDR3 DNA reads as TGTGCCAGCAGCTTAATGGGCGGGAGTTCCTACGAGCAGTACTTC.